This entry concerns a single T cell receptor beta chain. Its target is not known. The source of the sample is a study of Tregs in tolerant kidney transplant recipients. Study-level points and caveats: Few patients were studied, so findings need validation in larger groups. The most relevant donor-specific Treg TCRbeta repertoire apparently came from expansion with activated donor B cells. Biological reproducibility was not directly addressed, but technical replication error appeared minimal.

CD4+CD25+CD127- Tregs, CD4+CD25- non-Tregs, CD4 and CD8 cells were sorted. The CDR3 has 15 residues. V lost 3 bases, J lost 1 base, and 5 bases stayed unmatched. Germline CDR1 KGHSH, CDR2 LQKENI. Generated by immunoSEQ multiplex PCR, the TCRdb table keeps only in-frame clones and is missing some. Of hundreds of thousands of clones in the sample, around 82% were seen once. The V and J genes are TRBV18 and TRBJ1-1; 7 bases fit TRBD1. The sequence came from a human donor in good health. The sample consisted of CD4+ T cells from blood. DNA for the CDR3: TGTGCCAGCTCACCTGGACAGGAAGGGAACACTGAAGCTTTCTTT. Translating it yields CASSPGQEGNTEAFF.